The present TCR beta chain was sequenced within a study of identical twins. A single record per CDR3 protein comes from TCRdb applying MiXCR to the 5' RACE reads. The data contain roughly 750,000 distinct CDR3 sequences, over 20% of them singletons. Germline V gene lookup returns CDR1 DFQATT and CDR2 SNEGSKA (reference sequence). The CDR3 is made up of 13 amino acids. Trimming pared 6 bases from V and 4 bases from J, leaving 16 bases between. This same sample was also taken into another study, of T cells expressing NK-cell markers. That publication notes: Sorting was limited to alpha-beta TCR-expressing T cells with an anti-gamma-delta TCR antibody in several experiments.

This rearrangement joins TRBV20-1 to TRBJ2-7; the D call may be TRBD1 or TRBD2 (5 bases each). What was sequenced was PBMCs. This clonotype was sampled from a woman between 18 and 30 years old in good health. The CDR3 DNA sequence: TGCAGTGCCGGGACCCATGGGGGTTACGAGCAGTACTTC. This codes for CSAGTHGGYEQYF.